Listed below are T cell receptor beta chains from one sample, sequenced in a study of shared T cell receptors in the human thymus. The assay was immunoSEQ multiplex PCR, and TCRdb's table has in-frame clones only and misses some. Seen here are some 700,000 clones, roughly 90% observed once, and the top ten hold 0.008% to 0.011%. A further study also used this sample, focusing on human thymus T cells.

The sequenced sample was thymocytes. The receptors stem from a boy in the first two years of life with a congenital heart defect. CDR3s include the opening cysteine and the closing phenylalanine or tryptophan. A D gene is named only where the DNA matches it firmly. Expanded clones are given a class, and other clones once, few, many or no size at all.

cdr3_nt	cdr3_aa	v_call	clone_size	j_call	d_call
TGTGCCAGCAGCCAAACCGTAACGGACAGGGGGAAAGATACGCAGTATTTT	CASSQTVTDRGKDTQYF	TRBV7-9	-	TRBJ2-3	TRBD1
TGTGCCAGCAGCCCACCCCCCAGGGTGACCTCCTACAATGAGCAGTTCTTC	CASSPPPRVTSYNEQFF	TRBV7-6	-	TRBJ2-1	-
TGCGCCAGCAGCCAGATGGGACAGGCTGGAAACACCATATATTTT	CASSQMGQAGNTIYF	TRBV4-1	-	TRBJ1-3	TRBD1
TGTGCCAGCAGCGTGGGTATAGCTAGCGGGATCGGGACCGGGGAGCTGTTTTTT	CASSVGIASGIGTGELFF	TRBV9	-	TRBJ2-2	TRBD2
TGTGCCAGTAGTATAGGCGGGAGGGCTTACGAGCAGTACTTC	CASSIGGRAYEQYF	TRBV19	once	TRBJ2-7	TRBD2
TGTGCCTGGGACCCACTAGCGGGGAGCGAGCAGTACTTC	CAWDPLAGSEQYF	TRBV30	-	TRBJ2-7	TRBD2
TGTGCCAGCACACCCAGCAGCCTAGCCGCCGGGGAGCTGTTTTTT	CASTPSSLAAGELFF	TRBV11-2	once	TRBJ2-2	-
TGTGCCAGCAGCCAAGAGCGTCCTAGCGGGAAGGGTGAGCAGTTCTTC	CASSQERPSGKGEQFF	TRBV14	-	TRBJ2-1	TRBD2
TGTGCCAGCAGCTCCAGAGAACTAGCGGAGCTGGGGAATGAGCAGTTCTTC	CASSSRELAELGNEQFF	TRBV7-9	-	TRBJ2-1	TRBD2
TGCGCCAGCAGCTTGGTGACTAGCGGAATCTACGAGCAGTACTTC	CASSLVTSGIYEQYF	TRBV5-1	few	TRBJ2-7	TRBD2
TGTGCCAGCAGCGTAGCGGTAGCGGTGACGGGTGAGCAGTTCTTC	CASSVAVAVTGEQFF	TRBV9	-	TRBJ2-1	-
TGCGCCAGCAGCTTGGGGACAGGGGAGCGGGAGACCCAGTACTTC	CASSLGTGERETQYF	TRBV5-1	-	TRBJ2-5	TRBD1
TGTGCCAGCAGCTTAGGGACAGGGGCTCTCTACACCTTC	CASSLGTGALYTF	TRBV7-2	-	TRBJ1-2	TRBD1
TGTGCCAGCAGTTACTCCGGACTAGCGCGCTCCTACGAGCAGTACTTC	CASSYSGLARSYEQYF	TRBV6-5	once	TRBJ2-7	TRBD2
TGTGCCACCAGCATGGGGGGGAATTCACCCCTCCACTTT	CATSMGGNSPLHF	TRBV15	-	TRBJ1-6	-
TGTGCCAGCAGCAACGACGGCCGCGGATACTCTGGAAACACCATATATTTT	CASSNDGRGYSGNTIYF	TRBV21-1	-	TRBJ1-3	-
TGTGCCAGCGGATCGGGACAGGGGCCCCCCGAGCAGTACTTC	CASGSGQGPPEQYF	TRBV27	once	TRBJ2-7	TRBD1
TGTGCCAGCAGCGCCCGAGGCTTGAAGGTAGATACGCAGTATTTT	CASSARGLKVDTQYF	TRBV7-2	-	TRBJ2-3	-
TGCGCCAGCAGCCAAGATGGACTAGTGGGGGAGACCCAGTACTTC	CASSQDGLVGETQYF	TRBV4-3	-	TRBJ2-5	TRBD2
TGTGCCAGCAGGAGGGGGAGCCAATCCGAGCAGTACTTC	CASRRGSQSEQYF	TRBV6-1	-	TRBJ2-7	-
TGTGCCAGCAGCCGACCTAAACTCCGGGACAGGGTAGAGACCCAGTACTTC	CASSRPKLRDRVETQYF	TRBV5-4	-	TRBJ2-5	TRBD1
TGTGCCAGCAGTAACTTAGGGACTAGCGAGTTCCCTCACTACGAGCAGTACTTC	CASSNLGTSEFPHYEQYF	TRBV27	-	TRBJ2-7	TRBD2